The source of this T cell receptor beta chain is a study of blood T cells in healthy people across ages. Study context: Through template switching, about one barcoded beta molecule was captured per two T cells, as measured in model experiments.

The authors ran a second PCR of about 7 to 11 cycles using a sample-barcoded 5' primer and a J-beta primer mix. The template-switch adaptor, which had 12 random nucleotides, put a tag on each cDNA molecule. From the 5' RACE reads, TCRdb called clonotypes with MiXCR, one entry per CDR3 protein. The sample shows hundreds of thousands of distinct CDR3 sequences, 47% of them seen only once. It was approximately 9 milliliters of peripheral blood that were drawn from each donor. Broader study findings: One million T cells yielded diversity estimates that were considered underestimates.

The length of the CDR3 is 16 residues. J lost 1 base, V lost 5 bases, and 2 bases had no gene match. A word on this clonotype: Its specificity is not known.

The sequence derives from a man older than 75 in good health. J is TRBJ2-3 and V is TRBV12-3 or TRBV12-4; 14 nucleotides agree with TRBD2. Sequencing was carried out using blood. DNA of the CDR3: TGTGCCAGCAGTGAGGGACTAGCGGGGGGCACAGATACGCAGTATTTT. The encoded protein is CASSEGLAGGTDTQYF.